The T cell receptor beta chain under discussion was sequenced for a study of shared clonotypes between healthy human individuals. Study-wide context: Each donor had three CD4 naive, three CD4 memory, two CD8 naive and one CD8 memory plate. Regarding the study as a whole: Naive subsets generally exceeded memory subsets in estimated richness. Large depth notwithstanding, sorted-subset sequencing proved incomplete by rarefaction.

Donors, healthy HIV-negative adults, lacked recent acute infections or vaccinations. V shed 4 bases and J shed 2 bases, with 3 bases lying between them. From germline, CDR1 is SGHNT and CDR2 YYREEE (reference sequence). This CDR3 spans 11 amino acids. Sequencing used immunoSEQ multiplex PCR; TCRdb keeps in-frame clones, though not all of them. The sample lists more than 550,000 clones, 80% to 95% seen once, with 30% to 40% in the top ten. As concerns this clone: Antigen unknown.

The V and J genes are TRBV5-4 and TRBJ2-5, with D unclear. The TCR sequence derives from a man between 18 and 35 years old in good health. Some clones in this sample may be carry-over from other donors' samples. Sequencing used memory CD8+ T cells from PBMCs. Regarding subset: CD45RO+ cells pooled with CCR7-negative TemRA cells. CDR3 sequence reads: CASSAQETQYF. The CDR3 DNA reads TGTGCCAGCAGCGCACAAGAGACCCAGTACTTC.